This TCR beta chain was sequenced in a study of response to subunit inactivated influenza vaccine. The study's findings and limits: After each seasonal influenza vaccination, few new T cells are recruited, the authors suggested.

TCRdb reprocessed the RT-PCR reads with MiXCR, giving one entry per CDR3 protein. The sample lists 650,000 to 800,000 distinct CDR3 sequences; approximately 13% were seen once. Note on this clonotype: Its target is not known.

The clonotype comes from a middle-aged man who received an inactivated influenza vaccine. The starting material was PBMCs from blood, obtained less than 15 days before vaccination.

The CDR3 DNA follows: TGCAGCGGCCTCACTAACACTGAAGCTTTCTTT. Translating it yields CSGLTNTEAFF. The chain uses TRBV29-1 and TRBJ1-1; D gene uncertain. Trimming left V 7 bases short and J 2 bases short, with 8 bases between. The CDR3 covers 11 residues. Germline CDR1 and CDR2: SQVTM and ANQGSEA. The whole variable domain, remainder taken from reference TRBV29-1 and TRBJ1-1, is SAVISQKPSRDICQRGTSLTIQCQVDSQVTMMFWYRQQPGQSLTLIATANQGSEATYESGFVIDKFPISRPNLTFSTLTVSNMSPEDSSIYLCSGLTNTEAFFGQGTRLTVV.